This T cell receptor beta chain was observed in a study of cytomegalovirus exposure and HLA in healthy donors. Findings of the study overall: Across donors, presence/absence analyses took sequencing depth to be roughly uniform. Later analysis reportedly placed an Asian-associated ancestry cluster below the approximately 730-donor mean in N-insertions. According to reports, the classifier identified cytomegalovirus status with high specificity and sensitivity.

The CDR3 is 13 residues long. Looked up from germline, CDR1 is SGHRS and CDR2 is YFSETQ. V trimming: 5 bases; J trimming: 7 bases; junction bases outside the gene matches: 5. Both 60 Vbeta primers and 13 Jbeta primers went into the PCR. Under the authors' procedure: Approximately 12 million of some 80 million unique TCR beta chains were shared, per a later count. Here immunoSEQ multiplex PCR was the method, and the copy in TCRdb shows in-frame clones only, minus some. V, J and clone size derive from that table, while D and trimming were established from the DNA sequence. The sample has some 90,000 clones; approximately 60% are singletons. With regard to this clone: Its specificity is unknown.

The origin of this receptor is a boy between 10 and 17 years old in good health and CMV-seropositive. Input material: PBMCs. V usage is TRBV5-1 and J usage is TRBJ2-2; TRBD1 agrees at 7 bases. CDR3 coding DNA: TGCGCCAGCAGACCAGGGACAGACGGGGAGCTGTTTTTT. It codes for CASRPGTDGELFF.